The 5 T cell receptor beta chains in this list originate from one sample, sequenced in a study of post-analysis software for immune sequencing data. Study-wide results and caveats: Comparison of patients with controls showed about 5 TRBV segments more frequent in patients, TRBV5-6, TRBV5-1 and TRBV20-1 among them.

No antigen has been identified for these receptors. TCR beta cDNA libraries included unique molecular identifiers. A single record per CDR3 protein comes from TCRdb applying MiXCR to the PCR reads. In the table there are hundreds of thousands of distinct CDR3 sequences, 55% to 70% of which are singletons. Sequenced sample: blood. These receptor sequences come from a girl aged 2 to 9 with multiple sclerosis.

CDR3 DNA: TGTGCCTGGAGTGTGGGGGATCTTAACCAGCCCCAGCATTTT. This encodes CAWSVGDLNQPQHF. The V gene is TRBV30, the J gene TRBJ1-5, with a tentative D call TRBD1 (5 bases). Germline lookup yields CDR1 GTSNPN and CDR2 SVGIG (reference sequence). V lost 0 bases and J 7 bases, leaving 13 bases between the germline ends. CDR3 length: 14 amino acids.

V gene TRBV3-1 combines with J gene TRBJ2-1, with TRBD2 matching 11 bases. Germline-derived CDR1 and CDR2 are LGHDT and YNNKEL (reference sequence). V gave up 3 bases and J gave up 6 bases; unmatched junction bases: 7. The CDR3 length is 16 residues. The CDR3 protein is CASSQGLAGGVNEQFF. CDR3 sequence (DNA): TGTGCCAGCAGCCAGGGGCTAGCGGGAGGAGTCAATGAGCAGTTCTTC.

CDR3 sequence reads: CAISKLKDSSYNEQFF. In nucleotides, the CDR3 is TGTGCCATCAGTAAGCTGAAGGACAGCTCCTACAATGAGCAGTTCTTC. V gene TRBV10-3 combines with J gene TRBJ2-1, with D perhaps matching TRBD1 (6 bases). The CDR3 consists of 16 residues. Per germline, CDR1 ENHRY and CDR2 SYGVKD. V was pared by 5 bases and J by 0 bases, with 14 bases between.

This chain uses TRBV20-1 with TRBJ2-7; 13 nucleotides agree with TRBD2. J lost 0 bases, V lost 1 base, and 9 bases had no gene match. Germline assignment: CDR1 DFQATT and CDR2 SNEGSKA (reference sequence). The CDR3 runs 18 residues. The CDR3: CSARGLGTSGTSSYEQYF. In nucleotides, the CDR3 is TGCAGTGCTAGAGGGCTCGGGACTAGCGGGACTAGCTCCTACGAGCAGTACTTC.

The rearrangement uses TRBV5-1 and TRBJ2-4, with 9 positions matching TRBD2. The germline CDR1 and CDR2 sequences are SGHRS and YFSETQ. This CDR3 is built from 15 residues. Trimming cost V 4 bases and J 7 bases; bases outside gene matches: 9. CDR3 sequence: CASSATGTSSNIQYF. CDR3 sequence (DNA): TGCGCCAGCAGCGCCACCGGGACTAGCAGTAACATTCAGTACTTC.